This section outlines one T cell receptor (beta chain) sequence together with its context. Its antigen is unidentified. The data were taken from a study of T-cell memory formation after mild COVID-19. Study-level results: Contracting CD8+ clones were enriched in EMRA, CD4+ mainly in CM and EM. Second-wave clones reaching peak frequency on day 37 lacked confirmed SARS-CoV-2 specificity. Contracting clones from day 15 to 85 had balanced CD4/CD8; later expanders favoured CD4+.

A 5'RACE reaction primed in the constant segment made cDNA libraries of TCR alpha and TCR beta, and these carried sample barcodes and UMIs. A single record per CDR3 protein comes from TCRdb applying MiXCR to the 5' RACE reads. Of 120,000 to 150,000 distinct CDR3 sequences in the sample, around 14% were seen once. The CDR3 consists of 16 residues. The V gene lost 5 bases and the J gene lost 3 bases, with 16 bases spanning the gap. The germline V gene encodes CDR1 SGHVS and CDR2 FQNEAQ. This rearrangement joins TRBV7-8 to TRBJ1-4; D gene uncertain. The sequencing sample was made of PBMCs or a T cell subset sorted from them (not recorded which). This clonotype was sampled from an adult woman who had mild COVID-19 (a few samples of this study predate the infection). Cell type and time point are not known. CDR3 sequence: CASSLDLVVSNEKLFF. The CDR3 DNA is TGTGCCAGCAGCCTCGACCTAGTGGTGTCTAATGAAAAACTGTTTTTT.